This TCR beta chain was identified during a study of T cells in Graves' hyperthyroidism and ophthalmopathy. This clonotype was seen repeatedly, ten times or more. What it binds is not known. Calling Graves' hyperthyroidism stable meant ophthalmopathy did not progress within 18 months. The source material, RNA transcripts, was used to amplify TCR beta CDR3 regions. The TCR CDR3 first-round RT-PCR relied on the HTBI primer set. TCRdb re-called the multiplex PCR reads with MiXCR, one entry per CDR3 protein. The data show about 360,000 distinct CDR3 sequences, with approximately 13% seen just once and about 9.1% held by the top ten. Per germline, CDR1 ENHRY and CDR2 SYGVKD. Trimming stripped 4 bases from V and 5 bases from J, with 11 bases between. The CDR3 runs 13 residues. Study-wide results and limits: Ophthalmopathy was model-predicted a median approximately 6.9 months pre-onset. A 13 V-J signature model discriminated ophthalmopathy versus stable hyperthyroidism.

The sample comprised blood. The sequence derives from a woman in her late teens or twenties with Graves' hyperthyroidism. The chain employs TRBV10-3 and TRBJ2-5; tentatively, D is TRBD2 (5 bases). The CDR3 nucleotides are TGTGCCATCAGTGCAGGAGCGGTGGAGACCCAGTACTTC. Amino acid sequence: CAISAGAVETQYF.